The 17 T cell receptor beta chains in this list originate from one sample, sequenced in a study of blood T cell repertoires in COVID-19. Repertoires were generated with immunoSEQ multiplex PCR, while TCRdb's copy carries only in-frame clones and drops some. The table includes more than 55,000 clones, around 91% detected once. Sequencing was performed on peripheral blood. Receptors were obtained from a woman in her sixties or seventies with COVID-19, enrolled during active disease.

The chain employs TRBV6-6 and TRBJ1-4, with TRBD1 matching over 9 bases. The germline V gene encodes CDR1 MNHNY and CDR2 SVGAGI (reference sequence). CDR3 size: 15 residues. The ends lost 6 bases at V and 8 bases at J; junction bases unmatched: 10. CDR3 residues: CASRTPGTGKEKLFF. DNA for the CDR3: TGTGCCAGCAGAACTCCCGGGACAGGGAAGGAAAAACTGTTTTTT.

The chain carries TRBV24-1 and TRBJ2-2, with a tentative D call TRBD1 (8 bases). V was trimmed by 9 bases and J by 6 bases, leaving 16 bases between them. The CDR3 runs 14 residues. Germline CDR1 and CDR2: KGHDR and SFDVKD. The CDR3 DNA follows: TGTGCCACCGGCTACAGGGGGAGGGCCGGGGAGCTGTTTTTT. It codes for CATGYRGRAGELFF.

The chain uses TRBV2 and TRBJ2-1; a weak D match, TRBD1 (5 bases). Per germline, CDR1 SNHLY and CDR2 FYNNEI. The CDR3 spans 12 residues. The V and J ends lost 4 bases and 7 bases respectively, with 8 bases between them. The CDR3 DNA reads TGTGCCAGCAGTGGAAGACAGAATGAGCAGTTCTTC. Protein sequence: CASSGRQNEQFF. The whole variable domain, remainder taken from reference TRBV2 and TRBJ2-1, is EPEVTQTPSHQVTQMGQEVILRCVPISNHLYFYWYRQILGQKVEFLVSFYNNEISEKSEIFDDQFSVERPDGSNFTLKIRSTKLEDSAMYFCASSGRQNEQFFGPGTRLTVL.

The chain links TRBV27 to TRBJ1-6; TRBD1 agrees at 11 bases. Trimming cost V 8 bases and J 6 bases; bases outside gene matches: 6. Germline values: CDR1 MNHEY, CDR2 SMNVEV (reference sequence). The CDR3 is 15 residues long. DNA of the CDR3: TGTGCCAGCCAGGGACAGGGGGGGATTAATTCACCCCTCCACTTT. Translated: CASQGQGGINSPLHF.

This chain uses TRBV14 with TRBJ2-3; the D gene is possibly TRBD2 (6 bases). Germline V lookup: CDR1 SGHDN, CDR2 FVKESK. Trimming removed 4 bases from V and 2 bases from J, with 13 bases in between. CDR3 length: 15 residues. The CDR3 is CASSLTSQVTDTQYF. Written as DNA, the CDR3 is TGTGCCAGCAGCCTTACTAGCCAGGTCACAGATACGCAGTATTTT.

The chain combines TRBV15 with TRBJ1-2; 7 bases fit TRBD1. The V and J ends lost 0 bases and 8 bases, in that order; junction bases with no gene match: 3. CDR3 length equals 13 residues. CDR1 is LNHNV, CDR2 YYDKDF, per germline (reference sequence). The CDR3 nucleotides read TGTGCCACCAGCAGAGAGACAGGGCTCGGCTACACCTTC. Amino acids: CATSRETGLGYTF.

The genes are TRBV19 and TRBJ1-2; D perhaps matches TRBD1 (5 bases). V lost 3 bases, J lost 4 bases, and 9 bases lay in between. Germline loops: CDR1 LNHDA, CDR2 SQIVND (reference sequence). This CDR3 comprises 13 residues. CDR3 sequence reads: CASSIGGGYGYTF. The CDR3 DNA reads as TGTGCCAGTAGTATTGGGGGGGGCTATGGCTACACCTTC.

V usage is TRBV20-1 and J usage is TRBJ1-2; D is uncertain. The CDR3 loop spans 12 amino acids. Germline CDR1 is DFQATT and CDR2 is SNEGSKA (reference sequence). The V end was cut by 5 bases, the J end by 4 bases, with 11 bases between. CDR3 region: CSAGDGAYGYTF. The CDR3 coding sequence is TGCAGTGCTGGTGATGGAGCCTATGGCTACACCTTC.

CDR3 amino acids: CASSRQGSYGYTF. The CDR3 DNA reads as TGTGCCAGCAGCCGACAGGGTTCCTATGGCTACACCTTC. V is TRBV7-8 and J is TRBJ1-2, with 7 bases fitting TRBD1. V shed 5 bases, J shed 4 bases, and the junction held 4 bases outside the gene matches. Germline CDR1 and CDR2: SGHVS and FQNEAQ. The CDR3 runs to 13 residues.

This clone appeared once. V usage is TRBV4-1 and J usage is TRBJ1-2, with 9 bases matching TRBD1. The CDR3 consists of 14 residues. From germline, CDR1 is MGHRA and CDR2 YSYEKL. V lost 2 bases to trimming and J lost 5 bases; unmatched junction nucleotides: 3. In DNA, the CDR3 is TGCGCCAGCAGCCAACCGACAGGGGGATATGGCTACACCTTC. Residues: CASSQPTGGYGYTF.

V and J are TRBV30 and TRBJ1-5; D gene ambiguous. V was clipped by 0 bases and J by 1 base, with 10 bases between them. The CDR3 is 15 amino acids. CDR1 is GTSNPN, CDR2 SVGIG, per germline (reference sequence). The CDR3 DNA is TGTGCCTGGAGTGTAACACATTCCAGCAATCAGCCCCAGCATTTT. Its translation: CAWSVTHSSNQPQHF.

This clone has a single count. The chain is built from TRBV18 and TRBJ2-1; TRBD1 matches at 8 bases. V shed 3 bases, J shed 7 bases, and the junction held 11 bases outside the gene matches. CDR3 size: 16 residues. Germline V lookup: CDR1 KGHSH, CDR2 LQKENI. This chain's CDR3 is CASSPQGAALGNEQFF. The DNA for the CDR3 is TGTGCCAGCTCACCCCAGGGGGCCGCTTTGGGAAATGAGCAGTTCTTC. Variable domain in full (rest from reference TRBV18 and TRBJ2-1): NAGVMQNPRHLVRRRGQEARLRCSPMKGHSHVYWYRQLPEEGLKFMVYLQKENIIDESGMPKERFSAEFPKEGPSILRIQQVVRGDSAAYFCASSPQGAALGNEQFFGPGTRLTVL.

Only one count was recorded for this clone. The V gene is TRBV19, the J gene TRBJ1-5, with TRBD1 identical over 8 bases. The V gene's germline CDR1 is LNHDA and CDR2 SQIVND (reference sequence). The CDR3 runs to 17 residues. V lost 1 base, J lost 11 bases, and 16 bases stayed unmatched. The CDR3 nucleotides read TGTGCCAGTAGTATAGCCCCAGCATCAGGGGGCGGACAGTCCCAGCATTTT. It encodes CASSIAPASGGGQSQHF. Looking up the rest from reference TRBV19 and TRBJ1-5 gives the full variable domain: DGGITQSPKYLFRKEGQNVTLSCEQNLNHDAMYWYRQDPGQGLRLIYYSQIVNDFQKGDIAEGYSVSREKKESFPLTVTSAQKNPTAFYLCASSIAPASGGGQSQHFGDGTRLSIL.

The chain joins TRBV27 to TRBJ1-4; possible D gene TRBD1, 6 bases. V dropped 4 bases and J dropped 2 bases, with 11 bases sitting between them. Germline-derived CDR1 and CDR2 are MNHEY and SMNVEV (reference sequence). The CDR3 length is 15 residues. CDR3 nucleotides: TGTGCCAGCAGTTATACAGGGTTGACTAATGAAAAACTGTTTTTT. Amino acids: CASSYTGLTNEKLFF.

The gene calls are TRBV7-8 and TRBJ1-3; D not resolved. Germline V lookup: CDR1 SGHVS, CDR2 FQNEAQ. Deletions cut 4 bases from V and 4 bases from J, with 8 bases between. The CDR3 runs to 13 residues. CDR3 sequence: CASSSLLGNTIYF. The CDR3 DNA is TGTGCCAGCAGCTCGCTACTAGGAAACACCATATATTTT.

The V and J genes are TRBV27 and TRBJ2-7, with D possibly TRBD1 on 5 matching bases. Germline loops: CDR1 MNHEY, CDR2 SMNVEV (reference sequence). The CDR3 extends over 12 amino acids. V dropped 5 bases and J dropped 6 bases, with 11 bases sitting between them. This CDR3 reads CASSKRGGEQYF. CDR3 nucleotides: TGTGCCAGCAGTAAAAGGGGTGGCGAGCAGTACTTC.

The gene calls are TRBV5-1 and TRBJ1-4; 9 bases agree with TRBD1. Germline CDR1 and CDR2: SGHRS and YFSETQ. This CDR3 spans 15 amino acids. After removal of 4 bases from V and 8 bases from J, the junction contained 9 bases not matched to a gene. The CDR3 reads CASSRTGELGEKLFF. As DNA, the CDR3 is TGCGCCAGCAGCAGGACAGGGGAACTAGGAGAAAAACTGTTTTTT.